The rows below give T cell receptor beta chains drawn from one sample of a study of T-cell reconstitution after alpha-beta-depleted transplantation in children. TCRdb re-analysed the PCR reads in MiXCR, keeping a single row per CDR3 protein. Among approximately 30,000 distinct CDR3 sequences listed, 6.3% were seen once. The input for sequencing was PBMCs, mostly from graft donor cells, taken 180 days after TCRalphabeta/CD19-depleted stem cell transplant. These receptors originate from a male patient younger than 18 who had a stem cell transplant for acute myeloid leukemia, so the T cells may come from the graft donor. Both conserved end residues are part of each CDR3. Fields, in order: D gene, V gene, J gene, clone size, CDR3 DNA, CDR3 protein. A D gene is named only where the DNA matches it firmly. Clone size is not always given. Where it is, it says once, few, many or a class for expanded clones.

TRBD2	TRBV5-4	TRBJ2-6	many	TGTGCCAGCAGCTTGGGGGATCAGCGGGGTTTCTCTGGGGCCAACGTCCTGACTTTC	CASSLGDQRGFSGANVLTF
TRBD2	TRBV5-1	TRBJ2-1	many	TGCGCCAGCAGCTCCGGGACTAGCGGGGGGATCCCGTTCTTC	CASSSGTSGGIPFF
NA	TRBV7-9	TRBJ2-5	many	TGTGCCAGCAGTACACCCCAAGAGACCCAGTACTTC	CASSTPQETQYF
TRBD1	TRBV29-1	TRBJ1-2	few	TGCAGCGTTGATCCCCCGACAGGGGGCAAATATGGCTACACCTTC	CSVDPPTGGKYGYTF
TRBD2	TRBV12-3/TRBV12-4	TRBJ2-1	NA	TGTGCCAGCAGTTTAGGTTCGGGACTAGTCGTGAACAATGAGCAGTTCTTC	CASSLGSGLVVNNEQFF
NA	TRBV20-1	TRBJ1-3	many	TGCAGTGCCTTATTGGGCTCTGGAAACACCATATATTTT	CSALLGSGNTIYF
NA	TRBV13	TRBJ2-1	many	TGTGCCAGCAGCGCCGACAGGCTCATAACCTACAATGAGCAGTTCTTC	CASSADRLITYNEQFF
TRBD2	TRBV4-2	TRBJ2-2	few	TGTGCCATGGGCCCGGGGGGGTTAGCGGGAGGCACCGGGGAGCTGTTTTTT	CAMGPGGLAGGTGELFF
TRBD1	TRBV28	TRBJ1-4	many	TGTGCCGCCAGGACAGGGGGGCCTAATGAAAAACTGTTTTTT	CAARTGGPNEKLFF
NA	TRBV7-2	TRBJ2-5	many	TGTGCCAGCAGCCTCCGGAGTCGGGATCAAGAGACCCAGTACTTC	CASSLRSRDQETQYF
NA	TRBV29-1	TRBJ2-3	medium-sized	TGCAGCGTTACTGGTGTGGGTCCCACAGATACGCAGTATTTT	CSVTGVGPTDTQYF
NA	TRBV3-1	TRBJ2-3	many	TGTGCCAGCAGCCACTTGCAAGATACGCAGTATTTT	CASSHLQDTQYF
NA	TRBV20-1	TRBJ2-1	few	TGCAGTGCTAGAGGCGGGCGCGGCGCCTTTAATGAGCAGTTCTTC	CSARGGRGAFNEQFF
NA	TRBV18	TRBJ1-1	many	TGTGCCAGCTCACCCTTCGGGTACGCGAACACTGAAGCTTTCTTT	CASSPFGYANTEAFF
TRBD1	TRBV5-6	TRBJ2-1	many	TGTGCCAGCAGTTGGCGGGACAGGCCCTACAATGAGCAGTTCTTC	CASSWRDRPYNEQFF
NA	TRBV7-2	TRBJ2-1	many	TGTGCCAGCAGCTTTCGGGTAGCAGGGTCCTACAATGAGCAGTTCTTC	CASSFRVAGSYNEQFF
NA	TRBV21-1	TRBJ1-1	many	TGTGCCAGCAGCAACGTAGTAGCGAACCCAAAGGACACTGAAGCTTTCTTT	CASSNVVANPKDTEAFF
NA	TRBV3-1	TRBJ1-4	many	TGTGCCAGCAGCCCTCAACGGGGGGCAGGTGAAAAACTGTTTTTT	CASSPQRGAGEKLFF
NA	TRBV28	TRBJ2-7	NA	TGTGCGAGCACTGTAAGGGTCCGCCCCAACGAGCAGTACTTC	CASTVRVRPNEQYF
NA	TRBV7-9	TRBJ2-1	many	TGTGCCAGCAGGCTCGCCGCCCTAGAGGATGAGCAGTTCTTC	CASRLAALEDEQFF
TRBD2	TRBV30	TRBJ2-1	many	TGTGCCTGGAGTTATGGCGGGAGGGCCCACAATGAGCAGTTCTTC	CAWSYGGRAHNEQFF
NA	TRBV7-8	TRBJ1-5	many	TGTGCCAGCAGCTTAGTATGGGGGGAGTATCAGCCCCAGCATTTT	CASSLVWGEYQPQHF
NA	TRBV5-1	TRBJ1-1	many	TGCGCCAGCAGCTTGGAGGGGGGTTTCAACACTGAAGCTTTCTTT	CASSLEGGFNTEAFF
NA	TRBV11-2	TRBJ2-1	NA	TGTGCCAGCAGCTTAGGGACCGCTCTCTACAATGAGCAGTTCTTC	CASSLGTALYNEQFF
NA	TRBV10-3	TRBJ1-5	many	TGTGCCATCAGTGACATCACTAATCAGCCCCAGCATTTT	CAISDITNQPQHF
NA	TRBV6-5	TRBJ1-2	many	TGTGCCAGCAGTCCCCCGGGACACGTCTATGGCTACACCTTC	CASSPPGHVYGYTF
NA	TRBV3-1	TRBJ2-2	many	TGTGCCAGCAGCCACCTATACCATCGGCCGGGGGTGGGCACCGGGGAGCTGTTTTTT	CASSHLYHRPGVGTGELFF
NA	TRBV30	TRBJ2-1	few	TGTGCCTGGAGTGCCAATGAGCAGTTCTTC	CAWSANEQFF
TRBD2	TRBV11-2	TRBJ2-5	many	TGTGCCAGCAGCTTTGTGGGGGGGAAGTACTTC	CASSFVGGKYF
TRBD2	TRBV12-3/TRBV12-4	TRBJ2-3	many	TGTGCCAGCAGGCCGACTAGCGGACACGTGAGACATACGCAGTATTTT	CASRPTSGHVRHTQYF
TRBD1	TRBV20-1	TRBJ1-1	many	TGCAGTGCTAGCATACCACGGACCACGACAGGGACGTTGGGAGCTTTCTTT	CSASIPRTTTGTLGAFF
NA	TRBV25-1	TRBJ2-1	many	TGTGCCAGCAGTGAATACGATGAGCAGTTCTTC	CASSEYDEQFF
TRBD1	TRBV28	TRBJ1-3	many	TGTGCCAGCAGTTTTCCGGGACAGGGGGTTGGAAACACCATATATTTT	CASSFPGQGVGNTIYF
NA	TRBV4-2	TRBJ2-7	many	TGTGCCAGCAGCCCGCCTCAAGGTTCGGGACTGAAGGAGCAGTACTTC	CASSPPQGSGLKEQYF
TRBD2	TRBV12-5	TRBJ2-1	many	TGTGCTAGTGGTTTACCCACTAGCGGGGGGATAAATGAGCAGTTCTTC	CASGLPTSGGINEQFF
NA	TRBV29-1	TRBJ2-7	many	TGCAGCGTCACTACGACAGGGACTAGGGAGCAGTACTTC	CSVTTTGTREQYF
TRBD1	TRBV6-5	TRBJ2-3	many	TGTGCCAGCAGTCAGACAGGGGGTTTCACAGATACGCAGTATTTT	CASSQTGGFTDTQYF
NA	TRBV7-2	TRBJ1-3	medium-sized	TGTGCCAGCAGCTTAGCAGCCTCCTCTGGAAACACCATATATTTT	CASSLAASSGNTIYF
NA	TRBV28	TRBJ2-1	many	TGTGCCAGCAGTTTAACCACCAATGAGCAGTTCTTC	CASSLTTNEQFF
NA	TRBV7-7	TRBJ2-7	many	TGTGCTAGCAGCTTAACGGGTCAGGGCTACGAGCAGTACTTC	CASSLTGQGYEQYF
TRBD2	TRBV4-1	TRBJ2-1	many	TGCGCCAGCAGCCAAGATCAGGGACTAGCAATTTATGAGCAGTTCTTC	CASSQDQGLAIYEQFF
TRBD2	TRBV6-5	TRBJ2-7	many	TGTGCCAGCAGTACTCCGGCAGCGGGAGGGGGGGAGCAGTACTTC	CASSTPAAGGGEQYF
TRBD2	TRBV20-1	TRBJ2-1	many	TGCAGTGCTGGAGAGACTAGCGGATACAATGAGCAGTTCTTC	CSAGETSGYNEQFF
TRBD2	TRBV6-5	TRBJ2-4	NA	TGTGCCAGCAGGGGGGGGGGGGCCAAAAACATTCAGTACTTC	CASRGGGAKNIQYF
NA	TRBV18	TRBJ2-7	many	TGTGCCAGCTCACTTCAGACAGGGGCGGGAGCCTACGAGCAGTACTTC	CASSLQTGAGAYEQYF
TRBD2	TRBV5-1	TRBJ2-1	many	TGCGCCAGCAGCCTTACACTAGCGGCCACCTACAATGAGCAGTTCTTC	CASSLTLAATYNEQFF
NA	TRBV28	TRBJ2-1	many	TGTGCCAGCAGTTTTATTGTTTACAATGAGCAGTTCTTC	CASSFIVYNEQFF
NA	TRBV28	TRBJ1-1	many	TGTGCCATCGGCGAGGGAAACACTGAAGCTTTCTTT	CAIGEGNTEAFF
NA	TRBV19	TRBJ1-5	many	TGTGCCAGTAGTACGGGGCGCAGTCAGCCCCAGCATTTT	CASSTGRSQPQHF
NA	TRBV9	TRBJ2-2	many	TGTGCCAGCAGCGGACTCACAGGGTCCACCGGGGAGCTGTTTTTT	CASSGLTGSTGELFF
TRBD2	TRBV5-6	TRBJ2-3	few	TGTGCCATGGGCCTGTGGACTAGCGGGAGAATAACAGATACGCAGTATTTT	CAMGLWTSGRITDTQYF
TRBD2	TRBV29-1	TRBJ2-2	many	TGCAGCGTACGGACTAGCGGGGTGAACACCGGGGAGCTGTTTTTT	CSVRTSGVNTGELFF
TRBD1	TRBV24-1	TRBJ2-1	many	TGTGCCACCAGTGACCCCGGGACAGCCTCCTACAATGAGCAGTTCTTC	CATSDPGTASYNEQFF
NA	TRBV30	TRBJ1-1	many	TGTGCGGCGGAGAACACTGAAGCTTTCTTT	CAAENTEAFF